This T cell receptor (beta chain) is from a study of T cell responses to AZD1222 COVID-19 vaccine. About the study: Second doses were pooled across both intervals (about 4 or about 12 weeks).

Germline lookup yields CDR1 LNHDA and CDR2 SQIVND (reference sequence). The V end was cut by 2 bases, the J end by 4 bases, with 18 bases between. This CDR3 is built from 17 residues. Profiling relied on immunoSEQ multiplex PCR, and the TCRdb table lists in-frame clones only, not all of them. The data hold more than 60,000 clones, with over 75% observed a single time. The receptor was isolated from an adult in good health. V and J are TRBV19 and TRBJ2-1; tentative D call: TRBD1 (6 bases). The source was peripheral blood, collected on day 0 of AZD1222 vaccination. CDR3 sequence (DNA): TGTGCCAGTAGTATATTTCCTACAGGGTCCCTTTACAATGAGCAGTTCTTC. It encodes CASSIFPTGSLYNEQFF.